The TCR beta chain under discussion was sequenced for a study of blood T cell repertoires in COVID-19 (dated by TCRdb to 2020 to 2022). Notes on the research overall: Samples from collaborators originated in the United States, Italy and Spain and spanned both the acute and convalescent phases of COVID-19. The material from the prospective study consisted of cDNA or gDNA derived from T cells, B-cell-depleted T cells, or PBMCs. The dataset comprised deeply sampled blood TCRbeta repertoires from subjects exposed to, actively infected with, or recovered from COVID-19. The repertoires were released in a freely available public database meant as a resource for research on the immune response to SARS-CoV-2. The samples were drawn from the first 160 participants of the ongoing ImmuneRACE study and from 1,200 or so subjects provided by 6 global collaborators. Nearly every sample came with metadata listing a de-identified subject ID, COVID-19 status, age in years and sex. Where HLA class I and class II types were available, the types were taken from metadata supplied by the sample provider, not from assay-based typing. What the authors observed across the whole study: Clinical and demographic metadata were provided uncurated, with the amount varying by source and participant.

The collaborating institutions used their own protocols to collect whole blood in K2EDTA tubes. For TCRbeta analysis, collaborators shipped samples as frozen whole blood, isolated PBMCs, or DNA extracted from either of those sample types. The immunoSEQ Assay, a bias-controlled multiplex PCR, was used to amplify TCRbeta CDR3 regions from genomic DNA. The authors' analysis ran thus. Within the assay, amplification of reference gene primers was used to estimate how many nucleated cells each sample contained. Sequence reads were collapsed and filtered to measure the absolute abundance of every unique TCRbeta CDR3 rearrangement. For each sample, productive Simpson clonality was calculated by taking the square root of Simpson's diversity index across productive rearrangements. Not all clones reach the TCRdb copy of this immuneACCESS table, which keeps in-frame sequences only. Checked studies attribute under half of the gap to unresolved V genes and leave the rest unexplained. The DNA was the basis for D and trimming; V, J and clone size are from that table. This sample gives about 120,000 clones in total; about 89% of them show up just once. The top ten hold 3.5% to 4.5% of the sample.

The CDR3 starts with the cysteine, ends with the phenylalanine, and has 18 residues. Here the CDR3 DNA is all that survives: 54 bases in frame from base 1. CDR1 SGHTA and CDR2 FQGTGA are derived from the germline V gene. Germline trimming: 0 bases from V, 2 bases from J; junction bases outside gene matches: 5. A word on this clone: It has no known antigen specificity. Base qualities were left out, and no much larger clone turns up one base away.

The sequence derives from a man aged 35 to 55 with acute or convalescent COVID-19. Source material: peripheral blood. In this chain, TRBV7-3 is recombined with TRBJ2-1, and 12 bases in between align with TRBD2. The DNA sequence reads TGTGCCAGCAGCTTAACCGCATCTAGCGGGGGGGCCTACAATGAGCAGTTCTTC. Its protein is CASSLTASSGGAYNEQFF.